This entry lists 9 T cell receptor beta chains sequenced from one sample in a study of preoperative IRX-2 immunotherapy in early breast cancer. Sequenced by immunoSEQ multiplex PCR; TCRdb stores in-frame clones only, minus some. The sample contains more than 25,000 clones, 90% of which appear only once. Documented treatment: preoperative locoregional IRX-2 cytokine immunotherapy. This specimen was collected from a patient treated with IRX-2 immunotherapy. The source is a human donor with breast cancer.

This clone came up once. V is TRBV6-5 and J is TRBJ1-2; D is possibly TRBD1 (6 bases). The CDR3 consists of 15 residues. Trimming shortened V by 2 bases and J by 2 bases, and 12 bases separated the two germline ends. The germline V gene has CDR1 MNHEY and CDR2 SVGAGI. CDR3 sequence (DNA): TGTGCCAGCAGTTACGGCCAGGGGACGAACTATGGCTACACCTTC. It codes for CASSYGQGTNYGYTF.

This clone was seen only once. The chain uses TRBV6-5 and TRBJ1-1; D gene uncertain. CDR3 length: 15 amino acids. Per the germline V gene, CDR1 is MNHEY and CDR2 is SVGAGI. The V gene lost 4 bases and the J gene lost 1 base, with 13 bases spanning the gap. The CDR3 DNA is TGTGCCAGCAGTTCGTCAGCGCTAGGGAACACTGAAGCTTTCTTT. Translating gives CASSSSALGNTEAFF.

V gene TRBV6-4 combines with J gene TRBJ2-7, with 13 bases that match TRBD2. J was trimmed by 6 bases and V by 6 bases; bases with no gene match: 5. This CDR3 contains 14 residues. Germline V gene sequence: CDR1 MRHNA, CDR2 SNTAGT. The CDR3 DNA follows: TGTGCCAGCAGCGGACTAGCGGGAGTCGGCGAGCAGTACTTC. Its translation is CASSGLAGVGEQYF.

This clone was found once. V is TRBV13 and J is TRBJ2-1, with 11 bases aligning to TRBD2. Trimming at V came to 6 bases and at J to 6 bases, leaving 4 bases not matched to a gene. This CDR3 region has 14 residues. CDR1 is PRHDT and CDR2 is FYEKMQ in the germline V gene (reference sequence). CDR3 loop: CASSSSGGPNEQFF. The DNA of the CDR3 is TGTGCCAGCAGTTCTAGCGGGGGGCCCAATGAGCAGTTCTTC.

This chain uses TRBV2 with TRBJ2-2; D may match TRBD1 or TRBD2 (6 bases each). Germline CDR1 is SNHLY and CDR2 is FYNNEI. The CDR3 length is 16 residues. The ends were cut back, 2 bases at V and 6 bases at J, with 16 bases in the middle. The CDR3 reads CASSERQTRGAGELFF. The DNA of the CDR3 is TGTGCCAGCAGTGAAAGACAAACGAGGGGGGCCGGGGAGCTGTTTTTT.

V usage is TRBV7-2 and J usage is TRBJ2-1; TRBD2 aligns across 7 bases. Germline loops: CDR1 SGHTA, CDR2 FQGNSA. With V trimmed by 5 bases and J by 1 base, 5 bases remained unmatched. This CDR3 contains 15 residues. The CDR3 reads CASSPPGLSYNEQFF. The CDR3 DNA reads TGTGCCAGCAGCCCCCCGGGACTATCCTACAATGAGCAGTTCTTC.

The chain carries TRBV10-2 and TRBJ2-2; 9 bases are shared with TRBD1. Germline V CDR1 and CDR2: WSHSY, SAAADI. V shed 4 bases, J shed 5 bases, and the junction held 14 bases outside the gene matches. This CDR3 contains 18 residues. The DNA of the CDR3 is TGCGCCAGCAGTGCAGACAGGGGGGGACTTCCTGAAACCGGGGAGCTGTTTTTT. Protein: CASSADRGGLPETGELFF.

CDR3 amino acids: CASRFSSYNEQFF. CDR3 coding DNA: TGTGCCAGCCGTTTCAGCTCCTACAATGAGCAGTTCTTC. This sequence joins TRBV6-5 and TRBJ2-1; D not certain. Trimming shortened V by 8 bases and J by 0 bases, and 8 bases separated the two germline ends. Germline V gene sequence: CDR1 MNHEY, CDR2 SVGAGI. CDR3 length: 13 amino acids.

The chain links TRBV5-1 to TRBJ2-1, with D unclear. The length of the CDR3 is 15 residues. CDR1 is SGHRS and CDR2 is YFSETQ in the germline V gene. With 0 bases removed from V and 4 bases from J, the gap between germline ends came to 11 bases. CDR3: CASSLASRRYNEQFF. The CDR3 coding sequence is TGCGCCAGCAGCTTGGCCTCGCGAAGATACAATGAGCAGTTCTTC. Supplemented by reference TRBV5-1 and TRBJ2-1, the full variable domain reads KAGVTQTPRYLIKTRGQQVTLSCSPISGHRSVSWYQQTPGQGLQFLFEYFSETQRNKGNFPGRFSGRQFSNSRSEMNVSTLELGDSALYLCASSLASRRYNEQFFGPGTRLTVL.